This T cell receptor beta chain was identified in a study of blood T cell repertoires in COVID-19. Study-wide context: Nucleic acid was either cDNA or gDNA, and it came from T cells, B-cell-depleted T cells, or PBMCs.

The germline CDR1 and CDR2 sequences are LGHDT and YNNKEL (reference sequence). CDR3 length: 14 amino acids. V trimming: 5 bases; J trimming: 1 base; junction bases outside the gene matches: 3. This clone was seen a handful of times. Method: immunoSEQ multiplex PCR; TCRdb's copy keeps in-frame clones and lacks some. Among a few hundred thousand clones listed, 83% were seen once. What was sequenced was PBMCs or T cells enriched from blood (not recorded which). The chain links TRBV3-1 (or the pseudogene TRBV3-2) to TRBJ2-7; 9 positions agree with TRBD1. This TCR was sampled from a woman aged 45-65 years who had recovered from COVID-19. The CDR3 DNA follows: TGTGCCAGCAGCGGGACAGGGCAATCCTACGAGCAGTACTTC. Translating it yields CASSGTGQSYEQYF.